This TCR beta chain was obtained from a study of blood T cell repertoires in COVID-19. Study context: The United States, Italy and Spain were the sources of the acute and convalescent COVID-19 samples. Nucleic acid was either cDNA or gDNA, and it came from T cells, B-cell-depleted T cells, or PBMCs.

CDR3 length equals 16 residues. V lost 1 base, J lost 2 bases, and 11 bases lay in between. In germline, CDR1 is MNHEY, CDR2 SVGAGI. Per the authors' pipeline: Researchers report that nucleated cell counts were estimated from reference gene primer amplification. Clones were read by immunoSEQ multiplex PCR, and TCRdb kept only the in-frame ones, dropping some. V and J calls and clone size come straight from that table; D and trimming were deduced from the DNA. The table has some 80,000 clones, around 79% seen once. V is TRBV6-5 and J is TRBJ2-2; possibly TRBD1 for D (5 bases). The source of this sequence is a man at least 80 years old with acute or convalescent COVID-19. Sequencing input: peripheral blood. CDR3 nucleotide sequence: TGTGCCAGCAGTTACTTCCCGACAGAAAACACCGGGGAGCTGTTTTTT. Translation: CASSYFPTENTGELFF.